What follows is one T cell receptor beta chain and its context. The antigen it binds to is not known. Nothing much larger sits one base from this clone, and base qualities are not available. These data come from a study of blood T cell repertoires in COVID-19 (dated by TCRdb to the early 2020s). Some background on the complete study: Samples from collaborators originated in the United States, Italy and Spain and spanned both the acute and convalescent phases of COVID-19. The material from the prospective study consisted of cDNA or gDNA derived from T cells, B-cell-depleted T cells, or PBMCs. Subjects who had been exposed to COVID-19, were actively infected with it, or had recovered from it provided the deeply sampled blood TCRbeta repertoires that made up the dataset. A freely available public database, intended as a resource for researchers studying the immune response to SARS-CoV-2, is where the repertoires were released. The samples were drawn from two sources: the first 160 participants of the ongoing ImmuneRACE study, and 1,200 or so subjects contributed by 6 global collaborators. A de-identified subject ID, COVID-19 status, age in years and sex were almost always included in the sample metadata. Where HLA class I and class II types were available, the types were taken from metadata supplied by the sample provider, not from assay-based typing. Findings and caveats that apply to the study as a whole: How much clinical and demographic metadata was included differed by source and by participant, and the metadata was provided uncurated.

TCRbeta CDR3 regions were amplified from genomic DNA using the immunoSEQ Assay, a bias-controlled multiplex PCR. On the authors' methods: The number of nucleated cells in each sample was estimated from the amplification of reference gene primers within the assay. To quantify the absolute abundance of each unique TCRbeta CDR3 rearrangement, sequence reads were collapsed and filtered. For each sample, productive Simpson clonality was calculated as the square root of Simpson's diversity index across productive rearrangements. TCRdb took this table from immuneACCESS and kept in-frame rearrangements with V and J called. Such tables lack part of the clones; where checked against another copy, unresolved V genes explain under half of the gap, and the rest is unexplained. V, J and clone size are those of that table, while D and trimming were read from the DNA. Present in this sample are some 150,000 clones, 70% to 90% of which were seen just once. The leading ten clones occupy 11% of the sample.

The cysteine opens and the phenylalanine closes a CDR3 of 17 amino acids. The CDR3 DNA has 51 bases and is translated from base 1. CDR1 and CDR2, looked up from the germline V gene, are SGHRS and YFSETQ. A distance of 20 bases separates the germline ends of V and J, which lose 0 bases and 10 bases respectively. The collaborating institutions used their own protocols to collect whole blood in K2EDTA tubes. For TCRbeta analysis, collaborators shipped samples in one of three forms: frozen whole blood, isolated PBMCs, or DNA extracted from either of those sample types. Sequences were obtained from peripheral blood. The sequence was obtained from a woman older than 75 with acute or convalescent COVID-19. Recombination linked TRBV5-1 to TRBJ1-6, with a weak D call of TRBD1 (5 bases match). The CDR3 region: CASSLEGGGGTYSPLHF. The nucleotides read TGCGCCAGCAGCTTGGAGGGCGGGGGGGGAACCTACTCACCCCTCCACTTT.